This T cell receptor (beta chain) derives from a study of blood T cell repertoires in COVID-19 (TCRdb year 2020). Background for the entire study: Samples covering the acute and convalescent phases of COVID-19 were provided by collaborators in the United States, Italy and Spain. The material from the prospective study consisted of cDNA or gDNA derived from T cells, B-cell-depleted T cells, or PBMCs. Deeply sampled blood TCRbeta repertoires from subjects exposed to, actively infected with, or recovered from COVID-19 were included in the dataset. The repertoires were released in a freely available public database intended as a resource for research on the immune response to SARS-CoV-2. The samples were drawn from two sources: the first 160 participants of the ongoing ImmuneRACE study, and 1,200 or so subjects contributed by 6 global collaborators. Nearly every sample came with metadata listing a de-identified subject ID, COVID-19 status, age in years and sex. Where HLA class I and class II types were available, the types were taken from metadata supplied by the sample provider, not from assay-based typing.

Summary of the overall study and its limitations: Clinical and demographic metadata were provided uncurated, with the amount varying by source and participant.

The collaborating institutions used their own protocols to collect whole blood in K2EDTA tubes. For TCRbeta analysis, collaborators shipped samples as frozen whole blood, isolated PBMCs, or DNA extracted from either of those sample types. Comments on this clone: No cognate antigen has been identified for it. Per-base quality was not reported, and no clone a single base away is much larger than it.

TCRbeta CDR3 regions were amplified from genomic DNA using the immunoSEQ Assay, a bias-controlled multiplex PCR. Under the source paper's analysis protocol: Nucleated cell counts per sample were estimated from amplification of reference gene primers within the assay. To quantify the absolute abundance of each unique TCRbeta CDR3 rearrangement, sequence reads were collapsed and filtered. Productive Simpson clonality was computed per sample as the square root of Simpson's diversity index over productive rearrangements. Here the immuneACCESS table is served through TCRdb, limited to in-frame sequences with V and J called. Missing clones are a known gap in these copies; in checked studies unresolved V genes cover under half, and the rest lacks a known reason. The DNA gave D and trimming, while V, J and clone size come from that table. This sample gives 70,000 or so clones in total; about 83% of them show up just once. The ten largest clones add up to approximately 20% of the sample.

At the junction V is shortened by 6 bases and J by 0 bases, with 15 bases in between. Taken from cysteine to phenylalanine, the CDR3 has 15 residues. This entry keeps only the CDR3 DNA: 45 bases, framed from base 1. CDR1 and CDR2 (SGHAT, FQNNGV) derive from the germline V gene. Rearrangement joined TRBV11-2 to TRBJ2-7, and perhaps TRBD1 as D gene, on 5 matching bases. The sequence came from a woman older than 75 with acute or convalescent COVID-19. Sequenced material: peripheral blood. CDR3 loop: CASSYTTDRSYEQYF. The DNA sequence reads TGTGCCAGCAGTTACACGACAGATCGCTCCTACGAGCAGTACTTC.